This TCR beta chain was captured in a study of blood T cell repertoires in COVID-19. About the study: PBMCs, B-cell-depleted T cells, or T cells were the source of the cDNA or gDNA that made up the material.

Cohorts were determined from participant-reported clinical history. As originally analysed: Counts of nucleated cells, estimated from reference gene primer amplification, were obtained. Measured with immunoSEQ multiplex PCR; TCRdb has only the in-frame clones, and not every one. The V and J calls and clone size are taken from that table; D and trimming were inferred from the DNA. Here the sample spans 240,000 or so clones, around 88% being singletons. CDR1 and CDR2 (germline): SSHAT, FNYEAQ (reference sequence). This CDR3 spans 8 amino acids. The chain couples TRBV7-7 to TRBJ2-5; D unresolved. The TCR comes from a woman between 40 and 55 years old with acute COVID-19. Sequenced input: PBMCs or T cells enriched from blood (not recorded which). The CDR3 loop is CAIETQYF. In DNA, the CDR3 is TGTGCTATTGAGACCCAGTACTTC.